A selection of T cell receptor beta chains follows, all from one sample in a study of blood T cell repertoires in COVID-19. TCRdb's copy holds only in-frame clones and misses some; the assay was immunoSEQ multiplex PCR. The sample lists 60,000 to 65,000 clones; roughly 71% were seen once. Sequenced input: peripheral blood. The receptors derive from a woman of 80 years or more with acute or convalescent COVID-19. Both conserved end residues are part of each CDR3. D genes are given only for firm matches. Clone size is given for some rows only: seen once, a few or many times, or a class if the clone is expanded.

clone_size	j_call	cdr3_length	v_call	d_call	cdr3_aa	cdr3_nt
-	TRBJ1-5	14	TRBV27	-	CASTLRGGGQPQHF	TGTGCCAGCACCCTTAGGGGGGGTGGTCAGCCCCAGCATTTT
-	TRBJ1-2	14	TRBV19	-	CASSGRQRMNGYTF	TGTGCCAGTAGTGGTAGACAAAGGATGAATGGCTACACCTTC
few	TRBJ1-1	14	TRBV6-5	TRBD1	CASSLGTGTGRAFF	TGTGCCAGCAGTCTAGGAACCGGGACAGGGCGAGCTTTCTTT
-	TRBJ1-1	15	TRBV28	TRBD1	CASSVSGQGDTEAFF	TGTGCCAGCAGTGTAAGTGGACAGGGGGACACTGAAGCTTTCTTT
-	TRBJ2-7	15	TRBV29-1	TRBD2	CSVERGTSGSYEQYF	TGCAGCGTTGAGAGGGGGACTAGCGGGAGCTACGAGCAGTACTTC
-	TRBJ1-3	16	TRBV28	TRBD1	CASMGTGGFPGNTIYF	TGTGCCAGCATGGGGACAGGGGGCTTCCCTGGAAACACCATATATTTT
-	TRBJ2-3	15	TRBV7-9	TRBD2	CASSLAGTNTDTQYF	TGTGCCAGCAGCTTAGCGGGGACTAACACAGATACGCAGTATTTT
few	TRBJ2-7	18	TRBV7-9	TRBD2	CASSSSLGTSGRLPEQYF	TGTGCCAGCAGCTCATCTCTCGGGACTAGCGGGCGTCTCCCCGAGCAGTACTTC
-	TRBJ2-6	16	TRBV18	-	CASSPLDSPSANVLTF	TGTGCCAGCTCACCATTGGACAGTCCAAGTGCCAACGTCCTGACTTTC
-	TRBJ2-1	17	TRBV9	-	CASSELDRAGPYNEQFF	TGTGCCAGCAGCGAGTTAGACAGGGCGGGGCCATACAATGAGCAGTTCTTC
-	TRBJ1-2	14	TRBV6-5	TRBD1	CASSRGQQNYGYTF	TGTGCCAGCAGCCGGGGACAGCAAAACTATGGCTACACCTTC
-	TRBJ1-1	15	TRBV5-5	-	CASSPLTGVNTEAFF	TGTGCCAGCAGCCCCCTGACAGGTGTGAACACTGAAGCTTTCTTT
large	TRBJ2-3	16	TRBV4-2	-	CASSHGPGQGADTQYF	TGTGCCAGCAGCCATGGACCGGGACAAGGAGCAGATACGCAGTATTTT
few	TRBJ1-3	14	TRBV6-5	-	CASTPGGGGNTIYF	TGTGCCAGCACCCCTGGGGGGGGAGGAAACACCATATATTTT
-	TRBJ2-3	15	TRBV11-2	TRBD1	CASSSRTGRTDTQYF	TGTGCCAGCAGCTCACGGACAGGGAGGACAGATACGCAGTATTTT
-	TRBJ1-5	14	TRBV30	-	CAWSRDSSNQPQHF	TGTGCCTGGAGCAGAGACAGTAGCAATCAGCCCCAGCATTTT
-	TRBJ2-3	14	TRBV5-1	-	CASSLDWSTDTQYF	TGCGCCAGCAGCTTGGACTGGAGCACAGATACGCAGTATTTT
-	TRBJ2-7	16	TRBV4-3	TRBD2	CASSQVAGASSYEQYF	TGCGCCAGCAGCCAGGTAGCGGGCGCAAGCTCCTACGAGCAGTACTTC
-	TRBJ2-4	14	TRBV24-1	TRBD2	CATSEPGLEDIQYF	TGTGCCACCAGTGAGCCGGGACTAGAGGACATTCAGTACTTC
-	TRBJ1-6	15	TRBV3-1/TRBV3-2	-	CASSRDSTDNSPLHF	TGTGCCAGCAGCCGAGACAGTACAGATAATTCACCCCTCCACTTT
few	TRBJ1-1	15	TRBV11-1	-	CASSPWRVRGPEAFF	TGTGCCAGCAGCCCCTGGCGAGTGCGGGGCCCTGAAGCTTTCTTT
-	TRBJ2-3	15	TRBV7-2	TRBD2	CASSFYGSGTDTQYF	TGTGCCAGCAGCTTTTACGGTAGCGGGACGGATACGCAGTATTTT
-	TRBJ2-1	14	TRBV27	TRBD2	CASSQTSPYNEQFF	TGTGCCAGCAGCCAGACTAGCCCCTACAATGAGCAGTTCTTC
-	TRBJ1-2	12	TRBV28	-	CASSFGGVGYTF	TGTGCCAGCAGTTTTGGCGGGGTCGGCTACACCTTC
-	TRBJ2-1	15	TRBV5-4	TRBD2	CASSGTGGRYNEQFF	TGTGCCAGCAGCGGAACGGGAGGACGGTACAATGAGCAGTTCTTC
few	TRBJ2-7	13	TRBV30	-	CAWGAAGALGQYF	TGTGCCTGGGGAGCAGCGGGCGCCCTCGGGCAGTACTTC
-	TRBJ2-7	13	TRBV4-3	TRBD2	CASSLLAGWEQYF	TGCGCCAGCAGCCTGCTAGCGGGATGGGAGCAGTACTTC
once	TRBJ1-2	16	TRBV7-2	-	CASSLRGNKGVNGYTF	TGTGCCAGCAGCTTACGGGGGAATAAAGGGGTAAACGGGTACACCTTC
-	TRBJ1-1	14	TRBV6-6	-	CASRQDRPNTEAFF	TGTGCCAGCAGGCAAGACAGACCGAACACTGAAGCTTTCTTT
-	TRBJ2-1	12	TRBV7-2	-	CASSAQGFEQFF	TGTGCCAGCAGCGCACAGGGTTTCGAGCAGTTCTTC
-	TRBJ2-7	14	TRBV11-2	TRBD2	CASSLSHSGTSCYF	TGTGCCAGCAGCCTCAGTCATTCCGGGACTAGCTGTTACTTC
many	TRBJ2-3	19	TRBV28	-	CASRLPRGSGFGGTDTQYF	TGTGCCAGCAGACTCCCCCGGGGGAGCGGATTCGGTGGCACAGATACGCAGTATTTT
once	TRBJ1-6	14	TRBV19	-	CASSMPPASSPLHF	TGTGCCAGTAGTATGCCCCCCGCGAGTTCACCCCTCCACTTT
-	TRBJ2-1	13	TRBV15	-	CATSPQGYNEQFF	TGTGCCACCAGCCCCCAGGGTTACAATGAGCAGTTCTTC
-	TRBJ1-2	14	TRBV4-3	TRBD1	CASSQNRGQEGYTF	TGCGCCAGCAGCCAGAACAGGGGGCAAGAAGGCTACACCTTC
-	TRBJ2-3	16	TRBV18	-	CASSPRGVSSTDTQYF	TGTGCCAGCTCACCACGGGGCGTATCTAGCACAGATACGCAGTATTTT
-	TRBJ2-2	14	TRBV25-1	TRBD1	CASMGTGATGELFF	TGTGCCAGCATGGGGACAGGGGCCACCGGGGAGCTGTTTTTT
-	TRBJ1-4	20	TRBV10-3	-	CAISGSSARGVPTTNEKLFF	TGTGCCATCAGTGGGTCTTCGGCCCGGGGTGTTCCGACAACTAATGAAAAACTGTTTTTT
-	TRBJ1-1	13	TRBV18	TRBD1	CASSPGQGAEAFF	TGTGCCAGCTCCCCGGGACAGGGGGCTGAAGCTTTCTTT
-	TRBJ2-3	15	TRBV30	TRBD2	CAWTPGTSGRAAQYF	TGTGCCTGGACCCCCGGGACTAGCGGGAGGGCGGCGCAGTATTTT